The 5 T cell receptor beta chains below were found in one sample sequenced in a study of T cell repertoires in cytomegalovirus infection. TCRdb ran MiXCR on the reads and lists one entry per CDR3 protein. Of about 700,000 distinct CDR3 sequences listed, 30% to 40% are singletons. For these receptors, no antigen is known. The sample here was cultured PBMCs, taken from culture after CMV antigen stimulation. These receptor sequences come from a human donor in good health (CMV status not recorded). Some clones in this sample may be carry-over from other donors' samples.

This chain uses TRBV5-6 with TRBJ2-1; tentatively, D is TRBD1 or TRBD2 (5 bases each). Deletions cut 4 bases from V and 6 bases from J, with 26 bases between. Germline V gene lookup returns CDR1 SGHDT and CDR2 YYEEEE. CDR3 length equals 18 residues. The CDR3 protein is CASSNVIRGALRVNEQFF. CDR3 in DNA: TGTGCCAGCAGCAACGTCATAAGGGGAGCATTAAGGGTCAATGAGCAGTTCTTC.

This clonotype appeared many times. This chain connects TRBV6-1 to TRBJ2-3, with 7 positions matching TRBD2. CDR3 length equals 12 residues. The V gene's germline CDR1 is MNHNS and CDR2 SASEGT. V lost 6 bases, J lost 13 bases, and 10 bases stayed unmatched. The CDR3 spells CASSAGGSVEYF. In DNA, the CDR3 is TGTGCCAGCAGCGCCGGCGGGAGTGTTGAGTATTTT.

The chain recombines TRBV11-3 with TRBJ2-2, with TRBD2 as a possible D gene (5 bases). Germline CDR1 is SGHNT and CDR2 is YENEEA. The V gene lost 0 bases and the J gene lost 5 bases, with 10 bases spanning the gap. The CDR3 totals 15 residues. CDR3 protein: CASSLDRGITGELFF. CDR3 DNA sequence: TGTGCCAGCAGCTTAGATCGGGGAATAACCGGGGAGCTGTTTTTT.

J is TRBJ2-7 and V is TRBV7-2, with D possibly being TRBD1 (5 bases). This CDR3 spans 15 amino acids. From germline, CDR1 is SGHTA and CDR2 FQGNSA. Trimming shortened V by 1 base and J by 3 bases, and 13 bases separated the two germline ends. CDR3 amino acids: CASSLVAGIDYEQYF. In nucleotides, the CDR3 is TGTGCCAGCAGCTTAGTCGCAGGGATAGACTACGAGCAGTACTTC.

The J gene is TRBJ2-3, the V gene TRBV2; the D is unclear. The CDR3 length is 14 residues. V dropped 1 base and J dropped 5 bases, with 10 bases sitting between them. Germline CDR1 is SNHLY and CDR2 is FYNNEI. The CDR3, as DNA: TGTGCCAGCAGTGAAGGCGGTTGGATAGATACGCAGTATTTT. It codes for CASSEGGWIDTQYF.